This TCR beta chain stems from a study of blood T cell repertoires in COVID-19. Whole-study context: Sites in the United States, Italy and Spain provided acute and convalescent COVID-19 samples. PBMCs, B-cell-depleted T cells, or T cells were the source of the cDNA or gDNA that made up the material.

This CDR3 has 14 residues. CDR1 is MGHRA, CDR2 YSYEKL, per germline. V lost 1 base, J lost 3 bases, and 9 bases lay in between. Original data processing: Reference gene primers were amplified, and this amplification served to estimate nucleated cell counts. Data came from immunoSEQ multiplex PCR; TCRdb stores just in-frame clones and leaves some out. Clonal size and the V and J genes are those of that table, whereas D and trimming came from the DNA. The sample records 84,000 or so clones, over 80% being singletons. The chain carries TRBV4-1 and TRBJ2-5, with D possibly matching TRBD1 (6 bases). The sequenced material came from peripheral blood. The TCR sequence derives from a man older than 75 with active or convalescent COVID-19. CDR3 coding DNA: TGCGCCAGCAGCCAAGGTAACAGGGAAGAGACCCAGTACTTC. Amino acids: CASSQGNREETQYF.